This T cell receptor (beta chain) derives from a study of shared clonotypes between healthy human individuals. The CDR3 loop spans 13 amino acids. J was trimmed by 6 bases and V by 6 bases; bases with no gene match: 3. Germline V lookup: CDR1 MNHEY, CDR2 SMNVEV (reference sequence). Positive CCR7 selection of CD45RO-negative cells yielded the naive CD8 cells, and terminally differentiated effector memory CD45RA+ cells were excluded. Produced via immunoSEQ multiplex PCR; TCRdb's table is partial and in-frame only. This sample carries around 1.9 million clones, around 93% of them seen once, and the ten largest clones take about 1.8%. A remark on this clone: Its matching antigen is unknown.

Whole-study results and caveats: Rarefaction revealed incomplete sorted-subset sequencing despite large depth. Of the naive CD4 clonotypes, roughly 5% were shared across several donors.

The sample comprised naive CD8+ T cells from PBMCs. This clonotype was obtained from a young man in good health. Some clones in this sample may be carry-over from other donors' samples. The genes are TRBV27 and TRBJ2-1; 9 nucleotides line up with TRBD2. The CDR3 DNA follows: TGTGCCAGCAGGGCTAGCGGGGCCAATGAGCAGTTCTTC. The encoded protein is CASRASGANEQFF.